Listed below are T cell receptor beta chains from one sample, sequenced in a study of blood T cells in healthy people across ages. TCRdb ran MiXCR on the 5' RACE reads and lists one entry per CDR3 protein. In the table there are 600,000 or so distinct CDR3 sequences, around 20% of which are singletons. Sequencing was carried out using blood. The receptors were gathered from a man between 70 and 80 years old in good health. Both conserved end residues are part of each CDR3. The D gene is left open where the match is weak. Size is omitted from some rows. Given values are once, few, many or a class for expanded clones.

-	TRBV20-1	-	TRBJ1-2	CSARGLGDYGYTF	TGCAGTGCTAGGGGTTTGGGGGACTATGGCTACACCTTC
-	TRBV18	-	TRBJ2-2	CASSPQPLEITGELFF	TGTGCCAGCTCACCACAACCTCTAGAGATTACCGGGGAGCTGTTTTTT
TRBD2	TRBV2	-	TRBJ2-1	CASNTNPGLAGVNEQFF	TGTGCCAGCAATACCAACCCGGGACTAGCGGGAGTCAATGAGCAGTTCTTC
-	TRBV20-1	-	TRBJ2-4	CSASPAAKNIQYF	TGCAGTGCTTCTCCAGCCGCTAAAAACATTCAGTACTTC
TRBD2	TRBV20-1	-	TRBJ2-3	CSARGILAGVADTQYF	TGCAGTGCTAGAGGGATCCTAGCGGGAGTCGCAGATACGCAGTATTTT
-	TRBV7-9	few	TRBJ2-5	CASSLDVDLGEQYF	TGTGCCAGCAGCTTAGATGTGGACCTTGGGGAGCAGTACTTC
-	TRBV7-8	-	TRBJ2-3	CASSHPALAVGPRGTDTQYF	TGTGCCAGCAGTCATCCCGCCCTCGCGGTGGGGCCGCGGGGCACAGATACGCAGTATTTT
-	TRBV6-2/TRBV6-3	few	TRBJ2-7	CASSYGRDEQYF	TGTGCCAGCAGTTATGGCAGGGACGAGCAGTACTTC
TRBD1	TRBV7-2	-	TRBJ1-1	CASSKDRVMNTEAFF	TGTGCCAGCAGCAAGGACAGGGTGATGAACACTGAAGCTTTCTTT
-	TRBV7-9	many	TRBJ2-1	CASSLALAAYNEQFF	TGTGCCAGCAGCTTAGCTCTGGCAGCTTACAATGAGCAGTTCTTC
TRBD2	TRBV28	-	TRBJ2-1	CASILPAGVSNEQFF	TGTGCCAGCATACTCCCAGCGGGGGTTTCCAATGAGCAGTTCTTC
TRBD1	TRBV6-1	few	TRBJ1-3	CASSQGQGRLSGNTIYF	TGTGCCAGCAGTCAGGGACAGGGACGCCTCTCTGGAAACACCATATATTTT
-	TRBV4-1	few	TRBJ2-5	CASSQDSPGSGTQYF	TGCGCCAGCAGCCAAGACTCCCCTGGGTCTGGGACCCAGTACTTC
-	TRBV20-1	few	TRBJ2-1	CSAERLASYNEQFF	TGCAGTGCAGAGAGGCTAGCCTCCTACAATGAGCAGTTCTTC
-	TRBV29-1	-	TRBJ2-5	CSVGPRVAETQYF	TGCAGCGTGGGGCCAAGGGTGGCAGAGACCCAGTACTTC
-	TRBV20-1	medium-sized	TRBJ2-7	CSARDSGAYEQYF	TGCAGTGCTAGAGACAGCGGAGCCTACGAGCAGTACTTC
-	TRBV7-9	once	TRBJ2-7	CASSQRDSFYEQYF	TGTGCCAGCAGCCAACGGGACTCCTTCTACGAGCAGTACTTC
-	TRBV24-1	-	TRBJ1-4	CAAIPEKLFF	TGTGCCGCCATTCCTGAAAAACTGTTTTTT
-	TRBV20-1	few	TRBJ1-4	CSARVVEKLFF	TGCAGTGCTAGAGTGGTAGAAAAACTGTTTTTT
-	TRBV15	few	TRBJ1-4	CATSRDGTTNEKLFF	TGTGCCACCAGCAGAGACGGCACAACTAATGAAAAACTGTTTTTT
-	TRBV11-2	-	TRBJ1-4	CASSLGAGRNEKLFF	TGCGCCAGCAGCTTAGGGGCCGGGCGTAATGAAAAACTGTTTTTT
-	TRBV6-2/TRBV6-3	many	TRBJ2-7	CASNGQYGVGQYF	TGTGCCAGCAACGGACAGTACGGGGTCGGGCAGTACTTC
TRBD1	TRBV3-1	few	TRBJ2-7	CASRAGQAGEQYF	TGTGCCAGCAGGGCAGGACAGGCGGGCGAGCAGTACTTC
TRBD2	TRBV20-1	few	TRBJ2-3	CSTRGRFADTQYF	TGCAGTACCCGCGGGAGGTTTGCAGATACGCAGTATTTT
-	TRBV6-1	-	TRBJ1-5	CASSGLGVSNQPQHF	TGTGCCAGCAGTGGGTTGGGGGTGAGCAATCAGCCCCAGCATTTT
TRBD2	TRBV2	few	TRBJ2-1	CASSVGRALFF	TGTGCCAGCAGTGTCGGGAGGGCCCTATTCTTC
TRBD2	TRBV10-3	-	TRBJ2-1	CAISEPRTSGKNNEQFF	TGTGCCATCAGTGAGCCGCGGACTAGCGGGAAGAACAATGAGCAGTTCTTC
-	TRBV27	few	TRBJ1-2	CASSLSVTGEGTF	TGTGCCAGCAGCCTATCGGTGACAGGCGAAGGGACCTTC
-	TRBV9	-	TRBJ2-3	CASSLQGYQPQYF	TGCGCCAGCAGCCTACAGGGTTATCAGCCCCAGTATTTT
TRBD1	TRBV20-1	-	TRBJ2-2	CSATDRGRTGELFF	TGCAGTGCTACGGACAGGGGAAGAACCGGGGAGCTGTTTTTT
-	TRBV6-1	few	TRBJ2-6	CASSLLEGSGANVLTF	TGTGCCAGCAGCCTCCTTGAGGGTTCTGGGGCCAACGTCCTGACTTTC
-	TRBV20-1	-	TRBJ1-5	CSARDRRQGYSNQPQHF	TGCAGTGCTAGAGATCGTAGGCAGGGCTATAGCAATCAGCCCCAGCATTTT
-	TRBV5-1	many	TRBJ1-4	CASSSRTPTTNEKLFF	TGCGCCAGCAGCAGTCGGACACCGACAACTAATGAAAAACTGTTTTTT
TRBD1	TRBV5-1	many	TRBJ2-1	CASRGQGGPDEQFF	TGCGCCAGCAGAGGACAGGGAGGCCCTGATGAGCAGTTCTTC
-	TRBV15	few	TRBJ1-4	CATSRTMNEKLFF	TGTGCCACCAGCAGGACAATGAATGAAAAACTGTTTTTT
TRBD1	TRBV7-9	few	TRBJ1-2	CASSTDRDWGYTF	TGTGCCAGCAGCACGGACAGGGATTGGGGCTACACCTTC
TRBD1	TRBV6-5	few	TRBJ1-3	CASRSTGFGNTIYF	TGTGCCAGCAGATCGACAGGGTTCGGAAACACCATATATTTT
TRBD2	TRBV5-1	few	TRBJ2-3	CASSLAEITDTQYF	TGCGCCAGCTCACTAGCGGAGATCACAGATACGCAGTATTTT
-	TRBV2	-	TRBJ2-1	CASSVGQTNEQFF	TGTGCCAGCAGTGTAGGCCAGACGAATGAGCAGTTCTTC
-	TRBV6-5	-	TRBJ2-1	CASSDPRGTEGTDEQFF	TGTGCCAGCAGTGACCCGAGGGGGACAGAGGGGACTGATGAGCAGTTCTTC
-	TRBV12-3/TRBV12-4	-	TRBJ1-3	CASQAGARGNTIYF	TGTGCCAGCCAGGCGGGGGCTCGGGGAAACACCATATATTTT
-	TRBV28	many	TRBJ2-5	CASGDQGNRETQYF	TGTGCCAGCGGCGACCAGGGGAATCGGGAGACCCAGTACTTC
TRBD1	TRBV7-2	-	TRBJ2-1	CASRGGQGRVSEQFF	TGTGCCAGCAGGGGCGGACAGGGAAGGGTGTCTGAGCAGTTCTTC
TRBD1	TRBV3-1	-	TRBJ1-1	CASSQGLRGTEAFF	TGTGCCAGCAGCCAAGGTCTCAGGGGGACTGAAGCTTTCTTT
TRBD2	TRBV2	-	TRBJ2-1	CASMSEGGPCNEQFF	TGTGCCAGCATGTCTGAGGGAGGGCCATGCAATGAGCAGTTCTTC
-	TRBV4-3	-	TRBJ2-2	CASSQDITRGGELFF	TGCGCCAGCAGCCAAGACATAACTCGCGGCGGGGAGCTGTTTTTT
TRBD1	TRBV28	-	TRBJ2-7	CASSPQGAESYEQYF	TGTGCCAGCAGTCCACAGGGGGCTGAGTCCTACGAGCAGTACTTC
-	TRBV7-9	-	TRBJ1-1	CASSLDEGRDTEAFF	TGTGCCAGCAGCTTAGACGAGGGGCGGGACACTGAAGCTTTCTTT
-	TRBV14	-	TRBJ2-7	CASSPREGFAEQYF	TGTGCCAGCAGCCCAAGAGAGGGTTTTGCCGAGCAGTACTTC
-	TRBV2	few	TRBJ2-2	CASRPGSANTGELFF	TGTGCCAGCAGGCCGGGATCCGCGAACACCGGGGAGCTGTTTTTT
TRBD1	TRBV18	-	TRBJ2-7	CASSRPGQGNYEQYF	TGTGCCAGCTCACGGCCGGGACAGGGTAACTACGAGCAGTACTTC
TRBD2	TRBV25-1	few	TRBJ2-7	CASRGSGLASSYEQYF	TGTGCCAGCAGGGGATCGGGACTAGCGTCTTCCTACGAGCAGTACTTC
-	TRBV20-1	few	TRBJ2-5	CSASLSETQYF	TGCAGTGCTTCGCTGAGCGAGACCCAGTACTTC
-	TRBV5-1	-	TRBJ1-1	CASSSVAAEAFF	TGCGCCAGCAGCTCGGTGGCAGCTGAAGCTTTCTTT
TRBD2	TRBV12-5	-	TRBJ2-1	CASGSSGTSAHEQFF	TGTGCTAGTGGTTCCTCCGGGACTAGCGCACATGAGCAGTTCTTC
-	TRBV5-1	many	TRBJ2-5	CASSFRDGQETQYF	TGCGCCAGCAGCTTCCGGGACGGACAAGAGACCCAGTACTTC
-	TRBV7-2	few	TRBJ2-7	CASSLVASAEQYF	TGTGCCAGCAGCTTAGTGGCGTCAGCAGAGCAGTACTTC
TRBD2	TRBV2	-	TRBJ2-3	CASRASFGLATDTQYF	TGTGCCAGCAGAGCCAGTTTCGGACTAGCGACAGATACGCAGTATTTT